The T cell receptor (beta chain) under discussion was sequenced for a study of T cell responses to AZD1222 COVID-19 vaccine. Regarding the study as a whole: Seropositivity was recorded at baseline in only 6 or 7 AZD1222 recipients. Without day 14 samples, only post-peak T cell repertoires were studied.

To note about this clone: No antigen is known for it.

Sequenced by immunoSEQ multiplex PCR; TCRdb stores in-frame clones only, minus some. The data hold about 180,000 clones, with 80% to 90% observed a single time. CDR1 and CDR2 from the germline V gene are SGHNT and YYREEE (reference sequence). The CDR3 is 17 amino acids. The V gene end was trimmed by 4 bases and the J gene end by 5 bases; junction bases not matched to a gene: 9. The sequenced sample was peripheral blood, obtained on day 0 of AZD1222 vaccination. V gene TRBV5-4 combines with J gene TRBJ2-3; 14 bases align to TRBD2. The source is an adult in good health. CDR3 in amino acids: CASSIGLAGGIGDTQYF. Here the CDR3 DNA reads TGTGCCAGCAGCATCGGACTAGCGGGGGGTATAGGAGATACGCAGTATTTT.